This T cell receptor beta chain was profiled in a study of blood T cell repertoires in COVID-19. Study-wide background: The United States, Italy and Spain were the sources of the acute and convalescent COVID-19 samples.

Study members were between 18 and 89 years old and lived in some 22 US regions. Germline V CDR1 and CDR2: SEHNR, FQNEAQ (reference sequence). V was clipped by 6 bases and J by 3 bases, with 23 bases between them. The CDR3 is 17 residues long. Per the authors' pipeline: The assay estimated nucleated cells by amplifying reference gene primers. The table came from immunoSEQ multiplex PCR; TCRdb's copy has only in-frame clones and leaves some out. V and J calls and clone size are copied from that table; D and trimming were computed from the DNA. Seen here are fewer than 400,000 clones, around 85% observed once, and the top ten hold around 1.9%.

The sample taken for sequencing was PBMCs or T cells enriched from blood (not recorded which). The source is a woman aged 25 to 45 who had been exposed to COVID-19. The chain employs TRBV7-9 and TRBJ1-2; D perhaps matches TRBD1 (6 bases). CDR3 region: CASSGIRQADGYYGYTF. CDR3 DNA sequence: TGTGCCAGCAGTGGGATAAGACAGGCTGATGGTTACTATGGCTACACCTTC.